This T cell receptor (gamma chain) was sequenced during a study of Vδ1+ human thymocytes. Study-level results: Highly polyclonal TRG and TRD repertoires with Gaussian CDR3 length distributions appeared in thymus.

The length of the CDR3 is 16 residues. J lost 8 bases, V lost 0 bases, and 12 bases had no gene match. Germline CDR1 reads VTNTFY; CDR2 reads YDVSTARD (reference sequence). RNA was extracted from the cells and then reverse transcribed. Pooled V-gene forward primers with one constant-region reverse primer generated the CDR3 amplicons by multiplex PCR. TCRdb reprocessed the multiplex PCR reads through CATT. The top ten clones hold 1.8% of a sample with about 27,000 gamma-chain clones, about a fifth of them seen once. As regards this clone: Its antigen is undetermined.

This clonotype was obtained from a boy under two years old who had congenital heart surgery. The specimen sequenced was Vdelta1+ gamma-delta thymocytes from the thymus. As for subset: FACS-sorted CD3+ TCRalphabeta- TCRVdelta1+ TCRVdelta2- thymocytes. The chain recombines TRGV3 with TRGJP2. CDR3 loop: CATWDRLCVRDWIKTF. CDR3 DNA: TGTGCCACCTGGGACAGGCTCTGTGTAAGGGATTGGATCAAGACGTTT.